Listed below are T cell receptor beta chains from one sample, sequenced in a study of Ad26.COV2.S vaccination and SARS-CoV-2 variants. The data were produced by immunoSEQ multiplex PCR, yet TCRdb's version contains in-frame clones alone and is incomplete. The repertoire holds 350,000 to 500,000 clones, with about 91% as singletons. Sequenced here: peripheral blood, sampled in a trial of Ad26.COV2.S vaccine versus placebo. These receptors came from a person aged 18 to 65 who received the Ad26.COV2.S COVID-19 vaccine or a placebo. The CDR3 runs from the conserved cysteine through the conserved F or W. A D gene is named only where the DNA matches it firmly. The listing skips clone size in some rows; elsewhere it reads once, few, many or a size class.

TRBV7-5	NA	TRBJ1-1	few	TGTGTCAGAAGGACCGGACTAAGGGCGAACACTGAAGCTTTCTTT	CVRRTGLRANTEAFF
TRBV7-2	NA	TRBJ1-2	NA	TGTGCCAGCAGCTTATTAGGGAACGGGAATGGCTACACCTTC	CASSLLGNGNGYTF
TRBV2	TRBD1	TRBJ1-2	NA	TGTGCCAGCAGTGGAGACAGGGGAATTCAGAATGGCTACACCTTC	CASSGDRGIQNGYTF
TRBV7-6	TRBD2	TRBJ2-3	NA	TGTGCCAGCAGCCTACTTATAGCGGGGGGGCGCACAGATACGCAGTATTTT	CASSLLIAGGRTDTQYF
TRBV7-7	NA	TRBJ2-6	NA	TGTGCCAGCAGCCCATACCCGACCTCTGGGGCCAACGTCCTGACTTTC	CASSPYPTSGANVLTF
TRBV11-3	NA	TRBJ2-1	NA	TGTGCCAGCAGCTTAGTGTCAGTCTACTACAATGAGCAGTTCTTC	CASSLVSVYYNEQFF
TRBV15	TRBD1	TRBJ1-2	NA	TGTGCCACCAGCCGTCTGCCTCGACAGGGGGAATATGGCTACACCTTC	CATSRLPRQGEYGYTF
TRBV27	TRBD1	TRBJ1-5	few	TGTGCCAGCAGCTCCGACAGGGCGGCGGTGGGGCAGCCCCAGCATTTT	CASSSDRAAVGQPQHF
TRBV5-1	NA	TRBJ2-5	NA	TGCGCCAGCTCCCCGGGGGATCACCAAGAGACCCAGTACTTC	CASSPGDHQETQYF
TRBV27	NA	TRBJ2-1	NA	TGTGCCAGCAGTTCCGATCAAATGGGGGAGGGGGGCGATGAGCAGTTCTTC	CASSSDQMGEGGDEQFF
TRBV5-1	TRBD2	TRBJ2-1	NA	TGCGCCAGCAGCCTTACTAGCGGGGGGTACAATGAGCAGTTCTTC	CASSLTSGGYNEQFF
TRBV29-1	NA	TRBJ1-1	NA	TGCAGCGCCTGGAAAAGCCGAGGGGCGAACACTGAAGCTTTCTTT	CSAWKSRGANTEAFF
TRBV4-3	NA	TRBJ1-2	once	TGCGCCAGCAGCCAAGAACAGACATATGGCTACACCTTC	CASSQEQTYGYTF
TRBV4-2	NA	TRBJ1-6	NA	TGTGCCAGCAGCCAAATCGGGAGGGGGAGCTCCTATAATTCACCCCTCCACTTT	CASSQIGRGSSYNSPLHF
TRBV19	NA	TRBJ2-1	NA	TGTGCCAGTAGTATCCAAGTTAGCTCCTACAATGAGCAGTTCTTC	CASSIQVSSYNEQFF
TRBV6-2/TRBV6-3	TRBD2	TRBJ2-1	once	TGTGCCAGCAGTTACTCTATGCTAGCGGGAAGGACGTGGTCCTACAATGAGCAGTTCTTC	CASSYSMLAGRTWSYNEQFF
TRBV18	NA	TRBJ2-1	NA	TGTGCCAGCTCACCATTTTCGGCGGGACAGATACAATACAATGAGCAGTTCTTC	CASSPFSAGQIQYNEQFF
TRBV4-3	NA	TRBJ2-3	NA	TGCGCCAGCAGCCAATCTCAATTAGATACGCAGTATTTT	CASSQSQLDTQYF
TRBV2	NA	TRBJ2-1	NA	TGTGCCAGCCTGAACCGGGGCACCTACAATGAGCAGTTCTTC	CASLNRGTYNEQFF
TRBV7-2	TRBD1	TRBJ2-2	few	TGTGCCAGCAGGCCAACCAGGGGGTCTTACACCGGGGAGCTGTTTTTT	CASRPTRGSYTGELFF